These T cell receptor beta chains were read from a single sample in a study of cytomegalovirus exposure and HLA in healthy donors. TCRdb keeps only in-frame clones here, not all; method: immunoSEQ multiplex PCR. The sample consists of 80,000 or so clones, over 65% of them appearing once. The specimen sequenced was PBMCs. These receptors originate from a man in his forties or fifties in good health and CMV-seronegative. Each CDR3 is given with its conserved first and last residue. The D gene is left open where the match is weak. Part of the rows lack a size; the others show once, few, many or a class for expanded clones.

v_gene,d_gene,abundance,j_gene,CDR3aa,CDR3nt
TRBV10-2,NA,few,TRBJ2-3,CASSPDYTDTQYF,TGCGCCAGCAGTCCCGACTACACAGATACGCAGTATTTT
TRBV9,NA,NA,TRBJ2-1,CASSAAGSVSYNEQFF,TGTGCCAGCAGCGCCGCGGGGAGCGTCTCCTACAATGAGCAGTTCTTC
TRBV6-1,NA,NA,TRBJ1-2,CASSESGRTRGYTF,TGTGCCAGCAGTGAATCGGGCCGGACTAGGGGCTACACCTTC
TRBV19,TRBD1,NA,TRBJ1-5,CASSPRQGSQHF,TGTGCCAGTAGTCCGCGACAGGGCTCCCAGCATTTT
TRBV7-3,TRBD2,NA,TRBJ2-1,CASSLRYREDDEQFF,TGTGCCAGCAGCTTACGCTACCGGGAGGACGATGAGCAGTTCTTC
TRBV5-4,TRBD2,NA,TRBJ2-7,CASSLAERELYEQYF,TGTGCCAGCAGCTTGGCTGAGCGGGAGCTCTACGAGCAGTACTTC
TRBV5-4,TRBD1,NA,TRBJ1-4,CASSPTPTGSGEKLFF,TGTGCCAGCAGCCCCACACCGACAGGGAGTGGTGAAAAACTGTTTTTT
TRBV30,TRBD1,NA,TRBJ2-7,CAWSADRGYEQYF,TGTGCCTGGAGTGCGGACAGGGGGTACGAGCAGTACTTC
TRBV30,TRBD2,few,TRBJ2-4,CAWSVSRGGGNIQYF,TGTGCCTGGAGTGTATCCCGCGGGGGGGGAAACATTCAGTACTTC
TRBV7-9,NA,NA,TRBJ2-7,CASSRDFYEQYF,TGTGCCAGCAGCCGGGATTTCTACGAGCAGTACTTC
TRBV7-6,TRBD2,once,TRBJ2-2,CASSLGIAGREELFF,TGTGCCAGCAGCTTAGGAATAGCGGGACGTGAGGAGCTGTTTTTT
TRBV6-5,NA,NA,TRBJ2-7,CASSYAGSGYEQYF,TGTGCCAGCAGTTACGCGGGGTCAGGCTACGAGCAGTACTTC
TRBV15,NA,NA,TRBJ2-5,CATSRGLEETQYF,TGTGCCACCAGCAGAGGGCTTGAAGAGACCCAGTACTTC
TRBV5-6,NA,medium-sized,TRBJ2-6,CASSLYGEAGANVLTF,TGTGCCAGCAGCTTGTACGGGGAGGCTGGGGCCAACGTCCTGACTTTC
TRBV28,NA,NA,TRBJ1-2,CASSSWGVQNHYGYTF,TGTGCCAGCAGTTCCTGGGGGGTGCAAAACCACTATGGCTACACCTTC
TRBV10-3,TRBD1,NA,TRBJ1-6,CASGVQGATLHF,TGTGCCTCAGGGGTCCAGGGGGCGACCCTCCACTTT
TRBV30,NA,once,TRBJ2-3,CALRASTDTQYF,TGTGCTCTCAGGGCTAGCACAGATACGCAGTATTTT
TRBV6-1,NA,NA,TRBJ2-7,CASSELMRLGSYEQYF,TGTGCCAGCAGTGAATTGATGCGACTAGGCTCCTACGAGCAGTACTTC
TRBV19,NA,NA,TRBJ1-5,CASSLKWSGNQPQHF,TGTGCCAGTAGCCTCAAATGGTCGGGCAATCAGCCCCAGCATTTT
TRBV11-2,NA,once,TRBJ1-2,CASSLDRLSLGGLSYGYTF,TGTGCCAGCAGCTTAGACCGGCTCAGCCTCGGGGGTTTGAGCTATGGCTACACCTTC
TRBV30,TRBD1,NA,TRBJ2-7,CAWSEKGTGFYEQYF,TGTGCCTGGAGTGAAAAAGGGACAGGGTTCTACGAGCAGTACTTC
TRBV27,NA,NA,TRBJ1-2,CASRQTENYGYTF,TGTGCCAGCAGGCAGACAGAGAACTATGGCTACACCTTC
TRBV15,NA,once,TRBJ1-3,CATSIGHSSSGNTIYF,TGTGCCACCAGCATAGGACACTCGAGCTCTGGAAACACCATATATTTT
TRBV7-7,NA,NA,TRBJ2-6,CASSSGTSTSGANVLTF,TGTGCTAGCAGCTCCGGGACATCGACCTCTGGGGCCAACGTCCTGACTTTC
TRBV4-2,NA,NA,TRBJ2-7,CASSQVGSAYEQYF,TGTGCCAGCAGCCAAGTTGGCAGCGCCTACGAGCAGTACTTC
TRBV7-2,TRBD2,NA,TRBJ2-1,CASSREGGNEQFF,TGTGCCAGCAGCCGGGAGGGCGGCAATGAGCAGTTCTTC
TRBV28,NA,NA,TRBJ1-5,CASSLWQYSNQPQHF,TGTGCCAGCAGTTTATGGCAGTATAGCAATCAGCCCCAGCATTTT
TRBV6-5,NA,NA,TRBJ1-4,CASREDPLNNEKLFF,TGTGCCAGCAGGGAGGACCCGTTAAATAATGAAAAACTGTTTTTT
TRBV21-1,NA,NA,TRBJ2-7,CASSKSGTNPTYEQYF,TGTGCCAGCAGCAAATCTGGCACCAATCCAACCTACGAGCAGTACTTC
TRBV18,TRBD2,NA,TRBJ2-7,CASATGTMSYEQYF,TGTGCCAGCGCAACCGGGACTATGTCCTACGAGCAGTACTTC
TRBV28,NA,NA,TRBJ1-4,CASSLGGNRGEKLFF,TGTGCCAGCAGTTTAGGTGGAAATAGGGGGGAAAAACTGTTTTTT
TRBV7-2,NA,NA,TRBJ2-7,CASSLGAGLSYEQYF,TGTGCCAGCAGCTTAGGGGCGGGCCTTTCCTACGAGCAGTACTTC
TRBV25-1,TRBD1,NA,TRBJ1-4,CASSEGGTGKNEKLFF,TGTGCCAGCAGTGAGGGCGGGACAGGGAAAAATGAAAAACTGTTTTTT
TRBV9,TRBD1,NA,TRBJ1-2,CASSGLRTGTLGYTF,TGTGCCAGCAGCGGCCTTCGGACAGGGACGCTTGGCTACACCTTC
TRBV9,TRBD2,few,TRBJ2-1,CASSASSGNHNEQFF,TGTGCCAGCAGCGCGTCTAGCGGGAATCACAATGAGCAGTTCTTC
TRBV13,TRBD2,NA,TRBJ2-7,CASSLTSGRAYEQYF,TGTGCCAGCAGCCTGACTAGCGGGAGGGCCTACGAGCAGTACTTC
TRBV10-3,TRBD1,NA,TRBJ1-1,CAISDLGTGDTEAFF,TGTGCCATCAGTGACCTCGGGACAGGGGACACTGAAGCTTTCTTT
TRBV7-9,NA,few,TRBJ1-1,CASKDKRRTEAFF,TGTGCCAGCAAAGATAAAAGGAGAACTGAAGCTTTCTTT
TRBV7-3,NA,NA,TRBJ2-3,CASSLGIDRTTDTQYF,TGTGCCAGCAGCTTAGGTATCGACAGGACGACAGATACGCAGTATTTT
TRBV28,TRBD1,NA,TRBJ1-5,CASSKQGIGNQPQHF,TGTGCCAGCAGTAAACAGGGGATAGGCAATCAGCCCCAGCATTTT
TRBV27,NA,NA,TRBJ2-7,CASSLRWLGTGRIAGTYEQYF,TGTGCCAGCAGTTTGAGATGGCTGGGGACAGGGAGAATAGCGGGGACCTACGAGCAGTACTTC
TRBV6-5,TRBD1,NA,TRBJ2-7,CASRSTGQASYEQYF,TGTGCCAGCAGAAGTACGGGACAGGCCTCCTACGAGCAGTACTTC
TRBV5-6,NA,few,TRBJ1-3,CASSLGGPGVNTIYF,TGTGCCAGCAGCTTGGGGGGCCCAGGGGTTAACACCATATATTTT
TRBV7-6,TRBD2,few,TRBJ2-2,CASSSTSGSYTGELFF,TGTGCCAGCAGCTCTACTAGCGGGAGTTACACCGGGGAGCTGTTTTTT
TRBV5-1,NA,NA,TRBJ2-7,CASSLGSSYEQYF,TGCGCCAGCAGCTTGGGGTCGAGTTACGAGCAGTACTTC
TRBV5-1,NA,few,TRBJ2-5,CASSLGQGGETQYF,TGCGCCAGCAGCTTGGGCCAGGGTGGGGAGACCCAGTACTTC
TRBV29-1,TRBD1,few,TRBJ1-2,CSVGTGGNYGYTF,TGCAGCGTTGGGACAGGGGGGAACTATGGCTACACCTTC
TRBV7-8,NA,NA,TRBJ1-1,CASSPRTETEAFF,TGTGCCAGCAGCCCCCGGACAGAAACAGAGGCTTTCTTT
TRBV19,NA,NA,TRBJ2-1,CASSIDLGTRQLSYNEQFF,TGTGCCAGTAGTATAGATCTTGGGACAAGACAGCTTTCCTACAATGAGCAGTTCTTC
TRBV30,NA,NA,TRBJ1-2,CAWSSRTEIYGYTF,TGTGCCTGGAGTTCCCGGACAGAGATCTATGGCTACACCTTC
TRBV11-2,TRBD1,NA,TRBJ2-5,CASSLRTGYEETQYF,TGTGCCAGCAGCTTAAGGACAGGTTACGAAGAGACCCAGTACTTC